The 31 T cell receptor beta chains listed next were all sequenced from one sample in a study of blood T cell repertoires in COVID-19. Method: immunoSEQ multiplex PCR; TCRdb's copy keeps in-frame clones and lacks some. The sample carries 160,000 or so clones, approximately 84% recorded once. Source material: PBMCs or T cells enriched from blood (not recorded which). The receptors here all came from a human donor with acute COVID-19. The donor label of this sample is uncertain.

The J gene is TRBJ1-1, the V gene TRBV19; 8 nucleotides match TRBD1. The CDR3 totals 15 residues. Germline V CDR1 and CDR2: LNHDA, SQIVND (reference sequence). Trimming took 3 bases from V and 4 from J; bases not matched to a gene: 7. The CDR3 is CASSIRQTGGTEAFF. CDR3 nucleotide sequence: TGTGCCAGTAGTATTCGGCAAACAGGGGGCACTGAAGCTTTCTTT.

This chain connects TRBV19 to TRBJ2-7; tentative D call: TRBD2 (6 bases). V was shortened by 1 base and J by 2 bases, with 12 bases between the two germline ends. Germline V gives CDR1 LNHDA, CDR2 SQIVND (reference sequence). This CDR3 is built from 15 residues. The CDR3: CASSIGGTGAYEQYF. CDR3 bases: TGTGCCAGTAGTATAGGCGGGACGGGGGCCTACGAGCAGTACTTC.

The rearrangement links TRBV7-2 to TRBJ1-3; D uncertain. The CDR3 extends over 11 amino acids. Per the germline V gene, CDR1 is SGHTA and CDR2 is FQGNSA. With 6 bases removed from V and 3 bases from J, the gap between germline ends came to 3 bases. The CDR3: CASSYGNTIYF. The CDR3 DNA is TGTGCCAGCAGTTATGGAAACACCATATATTTT.

The chain employs TRBV6-5 and TRBJ1-6; D might be TRBD1 (5 bases). This CDR3 spans 14 amino acids. V lost 11 bases and J 4 bases, leaving 15 bases between the germline ends. Germline V gives CDR1 MNHEY, CDR2 SVGAGI. The CDR3 DNA reads as TGTGCCTCATCGGGGGACGGATATAATTCACCCCTCCACTTT. It is translated as CASSGDGYNSPLHF.

The chain recombines TRBV27 with TRBJ1-6; 7 bases line up with TRBD1. Germline CDR1 is MNHEY and CDR2 is SMNVEV (reference sequence). This CDR3 has 18 residues. V trimming: 2 bases; J trimming: 10 bases; junction bases outside the gene matches: 17. CDR3 sequence reads: CASSLKTGTVLVMSPLHF. In nucleotides, the CDR3 is TGTGCCAGCAGTTTAAAAACCGGGACAGTGCTTGTGATGTCACCCCTCCACTTT.

This clone was seen a handful of times. This rearrangement joins TRBV7-9 to TRBJ1-2; no clear D. This CDR3 spans 15 amino acids. In germline, CDR1 is SEHNR, CDR2 FQNEAQ (reference sequence). V shed 1 base and J shed 1 base, with 10 bases lying between them. For the CDR3, the DNA is TGTGCCAGCAGCTTAGGTACACGCCTTAACTATGGCTACACCTTC. Translating gives CASSLGTRLNYGYTF.

The chain joins TRBV27 to TRBJ1-1, with 7 bases lining up with TRBD1. The CDR3 length is 16 residues. V lost 5 bases, J lost 8 bases, and 17 bases stayed unmatched. Germline CDR1 MNHEY, CDR2 SMNVEV (reference sequence). The CDR3, as DNA: TGTGCCAGCAGTCTTACGAACAGGGGCCTCGAGTTAGAAGCTTTCTTT. Translating it yields CASSLTNRGLELEAFF.

This rearrangement joins TRBV9 to TRBJ2-1, with TRBD2 matching over 7 bases. The junction had 5 bases not matched to a gene; V was cut back by 7 bases and J by 7 bases. Germline CDR1 reads SGDLS; CDR2 reads YYNGEE. This CDR3 is 12 amino acids long. This chain's CDR3 is CASVGGSNEQFF. CDR3 sequence (DNA): TGTGCCAGCGTGGGGGGGTCTAATGAGCAGTTCTTC. Using reference TRBV9 and TRBJ2-1 for the parts outside the CDR3, the full variable domain is DSGVTQTPKHLITATGQRVTLRCSPRSGDLSVYWYQQSLDQGLQFLIQYYNGEERAKGNILERFSAQQFPDLHSELNLSSLELGDSALYFCASVGGSNEQFFGPGTRLTVL.

A few counts support this clone. The chain has TRBV5-1 and TRBJ2-5; 8 bases agree with TRBD2. V dropped 4 bases and J dropped 3; count of bases not matched to a gene: 11. Germline loops: CDR1 SGHRS, CDR2 YFSETQ. The CDR3 contains 16 residues. CDR3 nucleotide sequence: TGCGCCAGCAGCCCGGGGAGGGGAGCGGGGGAAGAGACCCAGTACTTC. Its protein product is CASSPGRGAGEETQYF.

The rearrangement links TRBV3-1 (or the pseudogene TRBV3-2) to TRBJ1-3, with 7 bases aligning to TRBD1. V gave up 3 bases and J gave up 0 bases; unmatched junction bases: 2. The CDR3 covers 15 residues. In germline, CDR1 is LGHDT, CDR2 YNNKEL (reference sequence). This CDR3 reads CASSQGQSSGNTIYF. CDR3 nucleotide sequence: TGTGCCAGCAGCCAGGGACAGTCCTCTGGAAACACCATATATTTT.

The chain links TRBV7-2 to TRBJ2-3; 10 bases match TRBD2. The V segment lost 4 bases and the J segment 3 bases; nucleotides outside the gene matches: 4. The CDR3 is 15 residues long. Germline assignment: CDR1 SGHTA and CDR2 FQGNSA. The CDR3 here is CASSYKRGGTDTQYF. CDR3 DNA sequence: TGTGCCAGCAGCTACAAGCGGGGGGGGACAGATACGCAGTATTTT.

The chain carries TRBV7-2 and TRBJ1-1; perhaps TRBD1 as D (6 bases). The ends were cut back, 7 bases at V and 1 base at J, with 19 bases in the middle. This CDR3 has 16 amino acids. The germline V gene encodes CDR1 SGHTA and CDR2 FQGNSA. The CDR3 region has the DNA TGTGCCAGCATCACTAGGTCTACAGGGAGGAACACTGAAGCTTTCTTT. Its protein is CASITRSTGRNTEAFF. The whole variable domain, remainder taken from reference TRBV7-2 and TRBJ1-1, is GAGVSQSPSNKVTEKGKDVELRCDPISGHTALYWYRQSLGQGLEFLIYFQGNSAPDKSGLPSDRFSAERTGGSVSTLTIQRTQQEDSAVYLCASITRSTGRNTEAFFGQGTRLTVV.

The chain carries TRBV20-1 and TRBJ1-1; D remains unclear. Trimming pared 3 bases from V and 11 bases from J, leaving 7 bases between. The V gene's germline CDR1 is DFQATT and CDR2 SNEGSKA (reference sequence). The CDR3 consists of 9 residues. CDR3 nucleotide sequence: TGCAGTGCTAGGAGTACGGCTTTCTTT. It is translated as CSARSTAFF.

V is TRBV3-1 (or the pseudogene TRBV3-2) and J is TRBJ2-7; D may be TRBD2 (5 bases). Trimming took 2 bases from V and 7 from J, leaving 9 bases between them. The germline V gene encodes CDR1 LGHDT and CDR2 YNNKEL (reference sequence). The CDR3 has 12 residues. The CDR3 here is CASSQSTGEQYF. Written as DNA, the CDR3 is TGTGCCAGCAGCCAATCCACGGGGGAGCAGTACTTC.

V usage is TRBV29-1 and J usage is TRBJ2-3; weak D call: TRBD2 (5 bases). CDR3 length: 13 residues. Between the trimmed V and J ends, which lost 2 bases and 4 bases, there was a span of 10 bases. Germline CDR1 SQVTM, CDR2 ANQGSEA. Here the CDR3 DNA reads TGCAGCGTTGAATTACTAGTTGCAGATACGCAGTATTTT. Protein sequence: CSVELLVADTQYF.

The sample holds one count of this clone. The chain combines TRBV6-5 with TRBJ1-3; D remains unclear. Trimming shortened V by 0 bases and J by 5 bases, and 11 bases separated the two germline ends. In germline, CDR1 is MNHEY, CDR2 SVGAGI. There are 15 residues in the CDR3. The CDR3 loop is CASSYSRLRRNTIYF. CDR3 bases: TGTGCCAGCAGTTACTCGAGACTGCGACGAAACACCATATATTTT.

This chain connects TRBV5-1 to TRBJ1-6; tentative D call: TRBD1 (6 bases). Germline V lookup: CDR1 SGHRS, CDR2 YFSETQ. V lost 2 bases and J 5 bases, leaving 14 bases between the germline ends. There are 16 residues in the CDR3. The CDR3 here is CASSFTFGQNNSPLHF. The CDR3, as DNA: TGCGCCAGCAGCTTTACCTTCGGACAGAATAATTCACCCCTCCACTTT.

The chain joins TRBV18 to TRBJ2-5, with 14 bases identical to TRBD2. This CDR3 region has 16 residues. Per the germline V gene, CDR1 is KGHSH and CDR2 is LQKENI. V lost 3 bases and J lost 4; bases outside the gene matches: 4. The CDR3 sequence is CASSPRLAGGRETQYF. The CDR3 nucleotides are TGTGCCAGCTCACCCCGACTAGCGGGGGGGCGAGAGACCCAGTACTTC.

This clone has a handful of counts. The genes are TRBV3-1 (or the pseudogene TRBV3-2) and TRBJ2-3; tentative D call: TRBD2 (6 bases). The CDR3 runs to 12 residues. V lost 8 bases and J lost 3, with 9 bases in between. Germline V gives CDR1 LGHDT, CDR2 YNNKEL (reference sequence). CDR3 nucleotides: TGTGCCAGCGGGGGGACGACAGATACGCAGTATTTT. It yields the protein CASGGTTDTQYF.

The V gene is TRBV7-9, the J gene TRBJ2-7; 8 bases align to TRBD1. This CDR3 is 13 amino acids long. V lost 4 bases, J lost 6 bases, and 5 bases stayed unmatched. CDR1 is SEHNR and CDR2 is FQNEAQ in the germline V gene (reference sequence). The CDR3 sequence is CASSSRTGFEQYF. The CDR3, as DNA: TGTGCCAGCAGCTCCAGGACAGGGTTCGAGCAGTACTTC.

This chain uses TRBV5-6 with TRBJ2-7, with 9 bases that match TRBD1. The CDR3 sequence is 13 residues long. From germline, CDR1 is SGHDT and CDR2 YYEEEE. J gave up 12 bases and V 4 bases, and 11 bases lay outside the gene matches. CDR3 loop: CASSPPGQGILYF. As DNA, the CDR3 is TGTGCCAGCAGCCCACCGGGACAGGGTATTCTGTACTTC. Variable domain in full (rest from reference TRBV5-6 and TRBJ2-7): DAGVTQSPTHLIKTRGQQVTLRCSPKSGHDTVSWYQQALGQGPQFIFQYYEEEERQRGNFPDRFSGHQFPNYSSELNVNALLLGDSALYLCASSPPGQGILYFGPGTRLTVT.

The gene calls are TRBV3-1 (or the pseudogene TRBV3-2) and TRBJ2-7; possible D gene TRBD1, 5 bases. This CDR3 is built from 15 residues. Trimming took 2 bases from V and 1 from J, leaving 12 bases between them. CDR1 is LGHDT and CDR2 is YNNKEL in the germline V gene (reference sequence). CDR3 DNA: TGTGCCAGCAGCCAATCAGGGTCCCCATCCTACGAGCAGTACTTC. This sequence encodes CASSQSGSPSYEQYF.

This chain uses TRBV7-9 with TRBJ1-1, with TRBD1 matching 8 bases. The CDR3 consists of 15 residues. Per germline, CDR1 SEHNR and CDR2 FQNEAQ (reference sequence). J was trimmed by 1 base and V by 5 bases; bases with no gene match: 6. The CDR3 DNA reads as TGTGCCAGCAGCCCGACAGGGGCGCGGAACACTGAAGCTTTCTTT. Its translation is CASSPTGARNTEAFF. Supplemented by reference TRBV7-9 and TRBJ1-1, the full variable domain reads DTGVSQNPRHKITKRGQNVTFRCDPISEHNRLYWYRQTLGQGPEFLTYFQNEAQLEKSRLLSDRFSAERPKGSFSTLEIQRTEQGDSAMYLCASSPTGARNTEAFFGQGTRLTVV.

The chain combines TRBV6-5 with TRBJ1-2, with D uncertain. V shed 6 bases and J shed 2 bases, with 16 bases lying between them. Germline V gene lookup returns CDR1 MNHEY and CDR2 SVGAGI. The CDR3 is 15 amino acids. For the CDR3, the DNA is TGTGCCAGCAGAGCCACTGGACGGAGGAACTATGGCTACACCTTC. This sequence encodes CASRATGRRNYGYTF.

The chain recombines TRBV19 with TRBJ1-5; a weak D match, TRBD1 (6 bases). V dropped 3 bases and J dropped 2 bases, with 17 bases sitting between them. The CDR3 consists of 17 residues. Germline values: CDR1 LNHDA, CDR2 SQIVND (reference sequence). This CDR3 reads CASSIYLSAGGNQPQHF. Here the CDR3 DNA reads TGTGCCAGTAGTATCTATCTGTCGGCAGGGGGCAATCAGCCCCAGCATTTT.

The rearrangement uses TRBV3-1 (or the pseudogene TRBV3-2) and TRBJ1-2; no clear D. Looked up from germline, CDR1 is LGHDT and CDR2 is YNNKEL (reference sequence). The CDR3 runs 18 residues. V was trimmed by 1 base and J by 4 bases, leaving 22 bases between them. CDR3 loop: CASSQVREGGPGTYGYTF. Here the CDR3 DNA reads TGTGCCAGCAGCCAAGTTCGGGAGGGAGGCCCTGGCACCTATGGCTACACCTTC.

The chain links TRBV9 to TRBJ1-3; a weak D match, TRBD1 (5 bases). With 2 bases removed from V and 0 bases from J, the gap between germline ends came to 15 bases. Germline values: CDR1 SGDLS, CDR2 YYNGEE. CDR3 size: 17 residues. CDR3 amino acids: CASSVGHTQSSGNTIYF. The CDR3 DNA reads TGTGCCAGCAGCGTCGGACATACCCAGTCCTCTGGAAACACCATATATTTT.

The chain recombines TRBV30 with TRBJ2-7; TRBD2 aligns across 15 bases. After removal of 3 bases from V and 1 base from J, the junction contained 10 bases not matched to a gene. Germline V lookup: CDR1 GTSNPN, CDR2 SVGIG (reference sequence). The CDR3 is 18 amino acids. Here the CDR3 reads CAWSGPGTSGGPSYEQYF. DNA for the CDR3: TGTGCCTGGAGCGGTCCCGGGACTAGCGGGGGGCCGTCCTACGAGCAGTACTTC.

The chain couples TRBV28 to TRBJ2-5; 8 nucleotides agree with TRBD2. CDR3 length equals 15 residues. Germline V gene data show CDR1 as MDHEN and CDR2 as SYDVKM. With V trimmed by 4 bases and J by 5 bases, 9 bases remained unmatched. As DNA, the CDR3 is TGTGCCAGCAGTTCCAACGGGGGGGCTAGGGAGACCCAGTACTTC. Translation: CASSSNGGARETQYF.

The rearrangement joins TRBV27 to TRBJ2-7; D gene ambiguous. The CDR3 has 15 amino acids. CDR1 is MNHEY, CDR2 SMNVEV, per germline (reference sequence). Trimming shortened V by 2 bases and J by 0 bases, and 11 bases separated the two germline ends. In DNA form, the CDR3 reads TGTGCCAGCAGTTTACTCGGCGGTACCTCCTACGAGCAGTACTTC. It specifies CASSLLGGTSYEQYF.

The chain joins TRBV7-2 to TRBJ1-2; D call uncertain. V gave up 3 bases and J gave up 8 bases, with 13 bases separating them. CDR1 and CDR2 from the germline V gene are SGHTA and FQGNSA. The CDR3 has 13 amino acids. The CDR3 bases are TGTGCCAGCAGCTTGTTTGGGAGCAGGGGCTACACCTTC. This translates into CASSLFGSRGYTF.